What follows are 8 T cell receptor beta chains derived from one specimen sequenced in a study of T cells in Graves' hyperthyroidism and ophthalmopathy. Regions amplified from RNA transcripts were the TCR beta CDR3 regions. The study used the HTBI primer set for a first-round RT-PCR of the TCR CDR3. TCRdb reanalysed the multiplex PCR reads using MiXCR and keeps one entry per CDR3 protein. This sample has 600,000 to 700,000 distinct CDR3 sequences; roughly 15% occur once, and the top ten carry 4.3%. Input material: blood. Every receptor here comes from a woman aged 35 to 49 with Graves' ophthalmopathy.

CDR3 residues: CASSQGVSGVQETQYF. The CDR3 bases are TGCGCCAGCAGCCAAGGGGTTAGCGGAGTACAAGAGACCCAGTACTTC. The chain uses TRBV4-1 and TRBJ2-5, with D tentatively TRBD2 (6 bases). The CDR3 totals 16 residues. Germline CDR1 is MGHRA and CDR2 is YSYEKL. The V end lost 1 base, the J end lost 2 bases, and 14 bases lay between the germline ends.

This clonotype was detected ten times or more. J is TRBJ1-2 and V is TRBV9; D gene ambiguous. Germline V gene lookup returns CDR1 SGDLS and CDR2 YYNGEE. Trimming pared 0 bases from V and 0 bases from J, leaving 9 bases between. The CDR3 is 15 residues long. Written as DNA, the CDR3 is TGTGCCAGCAGCGTAGAGGGTGGGGCTAACTATGGCTACACCTTC. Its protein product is CASSVEGGANYGYTF.

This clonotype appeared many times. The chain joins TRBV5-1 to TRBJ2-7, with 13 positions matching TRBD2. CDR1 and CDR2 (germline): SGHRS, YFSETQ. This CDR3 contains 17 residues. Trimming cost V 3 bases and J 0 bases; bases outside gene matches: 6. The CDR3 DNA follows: TGCGCCAGCAGCTCTGGACTAGCGGGGGCGAGCTCCTACGAGCAGTACTTC. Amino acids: CASSSGLAGASSYEQYF.

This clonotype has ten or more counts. The CDR3 region is CASSQASGARGSYGYTF. CDR3 DNA: TGTGCCAGCAGCCAAGCCTCGGGAGCTCGAGGAAGCTATGGCTACACCTTC. The V gene is TRBV3-1, the J gene TRBJ1-2; D unresolved. Trimming removed 1 base from V and 4 bases from J, with 19 bases in between. The CDR3 sequence is 17 residues long. Germline values: CDR1 LGHDT, CDR2 YNNKEL (reference sequence). The full variable domain, with the rest looked up from reference TRBV3-1 and TRBJ1-2, is DTAVSQTPKYLVTQMGNDKSIKCEQNLGHDTMYWYKQDSKKFLKIMFSYNNKELIINETVPNRFSPKSPDKAHLNLHINSLELGDSAVYFCASSQASGARGSYGYTFGSGTRLTVV.

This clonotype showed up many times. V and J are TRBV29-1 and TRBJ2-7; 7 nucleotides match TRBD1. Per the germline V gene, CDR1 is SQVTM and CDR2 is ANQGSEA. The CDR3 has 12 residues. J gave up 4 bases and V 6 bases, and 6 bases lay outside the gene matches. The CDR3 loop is CSVAGTEYEQYF. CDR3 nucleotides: TGCAGCGTAGCCGGGACAGAGTACGAGCAGTACTTC.

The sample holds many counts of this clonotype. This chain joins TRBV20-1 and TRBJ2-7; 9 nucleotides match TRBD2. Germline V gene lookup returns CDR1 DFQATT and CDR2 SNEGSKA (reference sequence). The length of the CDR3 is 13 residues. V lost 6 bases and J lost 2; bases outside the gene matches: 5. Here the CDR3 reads CSAKTSGTYEQYF. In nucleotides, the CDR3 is TGCAGTGCCAAGACTAGCGGCACCTACGAGCAGTACTTC.

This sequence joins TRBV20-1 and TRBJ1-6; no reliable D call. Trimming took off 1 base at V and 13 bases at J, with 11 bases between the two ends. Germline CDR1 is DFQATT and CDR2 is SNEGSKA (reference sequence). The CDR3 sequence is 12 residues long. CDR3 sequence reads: CSARVVGSPLHF. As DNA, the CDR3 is TGCAGTGCTAGAGTAGTCGGCTCTCCCCTCCACTTT.

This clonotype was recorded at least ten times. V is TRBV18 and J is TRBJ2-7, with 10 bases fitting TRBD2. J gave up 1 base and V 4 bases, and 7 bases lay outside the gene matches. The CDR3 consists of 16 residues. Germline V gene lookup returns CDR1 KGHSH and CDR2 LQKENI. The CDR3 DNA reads TGTGCCAGCTCACTTGAGACTAGCGGGTGGTCCTACGAGCAGTACTTC. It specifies CASSLETSGWSYEQYF.